In its sample, the clone carrying this T cell receptor beta chain was seen a few times. Its specificity is unknown. The same CDR3 also results from other DNA sequences found in this sample. PCR involved 60 Vbeta and 13 Jbeta primers. Assay used: immunoSEQ multiplex PCR; TCRdb lists only in-frame clones, some missing. This sample has roughly 200,000 clones, with about 80% found just once. The sample belongs to a study of cytomegalovirus exposure and HLA in healthy donors. General observations from the study: Some V segments, including TRBV6-2 and TRBV6-3, were excluded as indistinguishable. As a later analysis showed, several of the most significant clusters appeared to be linked to common viral pathogens.

Per the germline V gene, CDR1 is LNHDA and CDR2 is SQIVND (reference sequence). The ends were cut back, 3 bases at V and 1 base at J, with 6 bases in the middle. This CDR3 is 13 amino acids long. Input material: PBMCs. The sequence came from a woman aged 25-40 years in good health and CMV-seronegative. This chain connects TRBV19 to TRBJ1-1, with no clear D. The CDR3 protein is CASSISGNTEAFF. The CDR3 coding sequence is TGTGCCAGTAGTATTAGTGGGAACACTGAAGCTTTCTTT.